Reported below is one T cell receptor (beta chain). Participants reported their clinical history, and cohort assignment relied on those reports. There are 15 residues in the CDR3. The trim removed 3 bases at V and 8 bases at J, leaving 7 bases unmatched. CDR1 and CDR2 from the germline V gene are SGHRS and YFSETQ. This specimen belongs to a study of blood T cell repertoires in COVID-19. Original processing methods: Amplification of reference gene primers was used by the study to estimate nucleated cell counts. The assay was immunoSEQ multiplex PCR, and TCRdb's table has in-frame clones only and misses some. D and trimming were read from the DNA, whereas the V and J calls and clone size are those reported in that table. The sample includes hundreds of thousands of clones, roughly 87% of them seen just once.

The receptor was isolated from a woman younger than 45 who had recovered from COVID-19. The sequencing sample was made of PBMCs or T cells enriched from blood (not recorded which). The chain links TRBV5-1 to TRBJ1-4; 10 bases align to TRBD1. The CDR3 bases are TGCGCCAGCAGCTCCGGACAGGGGGTAGGAGAAAAACTGTTTTTT. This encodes CASSSGQGVGEKLFF.